Listed below are T cell receptor beta chains from one sample, sequenced in a study of siplizumab effects on memory and regulatory T cells. Measured with immunoSEQ multiplex PCR; TCRdb has only the in-frame clones, and not every one. This table holds tens of thousands of clones, approximately 93% found once. Sequenced sample: CD8+ T cells sorted from blood. These receptors originate from a human donor in good health. Each CDR3 is given without its conserved first and last residue.

cdr3_aa: ANGTGAFPYNEQF; j_call: TRBJ2-1; v_call: TRBV7-6
cdr3_aa: ASSFGTSGSEQY; j_call: TRBJ2-7; v_call: TRBV27
cdr3_aa: ASSLAGGNYNEQF; j_call: TRBJ2-1; v_call: TRBV11-3
cdr3_aa: ASSEYGVAGPDEQF; j_call: TRBJ2-1; v_call: TRBV25-1
cdr3_aa: ASSQGDRTEAF; j_call: TRBJ1-1; v_call: TRBV4-2
cdr3_aa: ASSDLVETQY; j_call: TRBJ2-5; v_call: TRBV2
cdr3_aa: ASRLPPYGYT; j_call: TRBJ1-2; v_call: TRBV27
cdr3_aa: ASSPNRGAETQY; j_call: TRBJ2-5; v_call: TRBV9
cdr3_aa: SVLAYEQY; j_call: NA; v_call: TRBV29-1
cdr3_aa: ASSDETAYNEQF; j_call: NA; v_call: TRBV6-1
cdr3_aa: ASSVATGVPGELF; j_call: TRBJ2-2; v_call: TRBV9
cdr3_aa: ASKPLFNTEAF; j_call: TRBJ1-1; v_call: TRBV14
cdr3_aa: ASRLGSVRDYEQY; j_call: TRBJ2-7; v_call: TRBV12-2
cdr3_aa: SVMFGFEQF; j_call: TRBJ2-1; v_call: TRBV20-1
cdr3_aa: ASSPLAGGTSSYNEQF; j_call: TRBJ2-1; v_call: TRBV7-8
cdr3_aa: ASSQVSGSRLDTQY; j_call: TRBJ2-3; v_call: TRBV4-2
cdr3_aa: ASSQAGGARETQY; j_call: TRBJ2-5; v_call: TRBV4-1
cdr3_aa: ASSVAEGNEQF; j_call: TRBJ2-1; v_call: TRBV9
cdr3_aa: SVQGAEAF; j_call: TRBJ1-1; v_call: TRBV29-1
cdr3_aa: AWTAGGAYEQY; j_call: TRBJ2-7; v_call: TRBV30
cdr3_aa: ASSLAVGGGIYEQY; j_call: TRBJ2-7; v_call: TRBV11-3
cdr3_aa: ASSSTGPLPQH; j_call: TRBJ1-5; v_call: TRBV27
cdr3_aa: SVPLPQREYNEQF; j_call: TRBJ2-1; v_call: TRBV29-1
cdr3_aa: ASSLPPGQVSYEQY; j_call: TRBJ2-7; v_call: TRBV28
cdr3_aa: AWYGGGTEAF; j_call: TRBJ1-1; v_call: TRBV30
cdr3_aa: ASDRDRAHNEQF; j_call: TRBJ2-1; v_call: TRBV2
cdr3_aa: ASSGDQGMN; j_call: TRBJ2-5; v_call: TRBV9
cdr3_aa: ASSAYREVGTDTQY; j_call: TRBJ2-3; v_call: TRBV21-1
cdr3_aa: ASSWRAGEQY; j_call: TRBJ2-7; v_call: TRBV5-1
cdr3_aa: ASSQGSSRPNAEQY; j_call: TRBJ2-7; v_call: TRBV4-1
cdr3_aa: AYAQAGEVDEQF; j_call: TRBJ2-1; v_call: TRBV12-5